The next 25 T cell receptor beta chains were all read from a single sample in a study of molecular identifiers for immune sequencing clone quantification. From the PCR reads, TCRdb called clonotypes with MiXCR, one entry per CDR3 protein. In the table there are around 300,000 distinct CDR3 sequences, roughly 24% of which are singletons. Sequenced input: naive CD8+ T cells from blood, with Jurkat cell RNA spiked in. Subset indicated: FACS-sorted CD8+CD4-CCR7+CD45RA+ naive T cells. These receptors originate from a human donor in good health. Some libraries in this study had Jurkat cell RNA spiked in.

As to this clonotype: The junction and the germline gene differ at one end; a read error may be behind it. The CDR3 spells CARSLDGGAGATEAFF. DNA of the CDR3: TGTGCCAGGAGCTTAGATGGGGGGGCAGGGGCAACTGAAGCTTTCTTT. The chain couples TRBV11-2 to TRBJ1-1; weak D call: TRBD1 (6 bases). The CDR3 runs 16 residues. Germline V gives CDR1 SGHAT, CDR2 FQNNGV. Together with reference TRBV11-2 and TRBJ1-1, the CDR3 gives the full variable domain: EAGVAQSPRYKIIEKRQSVAFWCNPISGHATLYWYQQILGQGPKLLIQFQNNGVVDDSQLPKDRFSAERLKGVDSTLKIQPAKLEDSAVYLCARSLDGGAGATEAFFGQGTRLTVV.

CDR3 sequence: CASSQEDGRAYEQYF. CDR3 DNA: TGCGCCAGCAGCCAAGAGGATGGCAGGGCCTACGAGCAGTACTTC. The rearrangement uses TRBV4-1 and TRBJ2-7; TRBD1 might be the D (5 bases). There are 15 residues in the CDR3. V lost 0 bases, J lost 2 bases, and 11 bases lay in between. Germline V gene lookup returns CDR1 MGHRA and CDR2 YSYEKL.

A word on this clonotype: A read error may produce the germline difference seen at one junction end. DNA for the CDR3: TGTGCCGGCAGCACAAGAAAAACGAACACCGGGGAGCTGTTTTTT. Encoded protein: CAGSTRKTNTGELFF. The chain combines TRBV6-2 or TRBV6-3 with TRBJ2-2, with unresolved D. The CDR3 has 15 amino acids. Germline assignment: CDR1 MNHEY and CDR2 SVGEGT.

The CDR3 DNA sequence: TGTGCCAGCAATTCTGGCGTGAGTGGATACAATGAGCAGTTCTTC. Its translation is CASNSGVSGYNEQFF. This chain connects TRBV12-3 or TRBV12-4 to TRBJ2-1; D gene ambiguous. The CDR3 contains 15 residues. Trimming cost V 7 bases and J 4 bases, with 17 bases left between them.

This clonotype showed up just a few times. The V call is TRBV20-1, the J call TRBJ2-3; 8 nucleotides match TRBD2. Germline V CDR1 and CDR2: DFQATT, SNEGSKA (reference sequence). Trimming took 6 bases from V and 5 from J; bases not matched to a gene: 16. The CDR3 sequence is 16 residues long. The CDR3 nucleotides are TGCAGTGCCGCGTTAGAGATAGGCCTAGCGGGAGATACGCAGTATTTT. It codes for CSAALEIGLAGDTQYF.

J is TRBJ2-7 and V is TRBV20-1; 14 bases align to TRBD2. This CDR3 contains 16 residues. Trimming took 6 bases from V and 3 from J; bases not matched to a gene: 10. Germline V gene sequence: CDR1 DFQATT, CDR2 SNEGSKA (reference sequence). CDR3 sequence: CSAPAGLAGDNYEQYF. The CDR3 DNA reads TGCAGTGCCCCCGCGGGACTAGCGGGAGATAACTACGAGCAGTACTTC.

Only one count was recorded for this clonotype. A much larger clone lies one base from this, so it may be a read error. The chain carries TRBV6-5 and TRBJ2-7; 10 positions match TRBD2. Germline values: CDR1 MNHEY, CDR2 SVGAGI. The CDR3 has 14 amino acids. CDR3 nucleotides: TGTGCCAGCAGTTACACTAGCGGGACCGGCGAGCGGTACTTC. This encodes CASSYTSGTGERYF.

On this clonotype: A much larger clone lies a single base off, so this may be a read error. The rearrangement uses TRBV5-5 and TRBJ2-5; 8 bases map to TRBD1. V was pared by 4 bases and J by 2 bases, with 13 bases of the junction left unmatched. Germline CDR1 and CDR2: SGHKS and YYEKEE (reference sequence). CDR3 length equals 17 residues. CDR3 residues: CASSDDRGKVRQETQYF. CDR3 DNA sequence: TGTGCCAGCAGCGATGACAGGGGAAAGGTTCGGCAAGAGACCCAGTACTTC. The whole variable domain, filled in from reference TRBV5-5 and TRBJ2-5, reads DAGVTQSPTHLIKTRGQQVTLRCSPISGHKSVSWYQQVLGQGPQFIFQYYEKEERGRGNFPDRFSARQFPNYSSELNVNALLLGDSALYLCASSDDRGKVRQETQYFGPGTRLLVL.

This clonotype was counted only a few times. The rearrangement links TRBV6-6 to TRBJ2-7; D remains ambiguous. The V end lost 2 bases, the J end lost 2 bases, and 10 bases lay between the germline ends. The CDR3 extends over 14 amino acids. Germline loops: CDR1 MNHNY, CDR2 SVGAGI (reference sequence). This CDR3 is CASSYQGETYEQYF. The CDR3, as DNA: TGTGCCAGCAGTTACCAAGGAGAAACCTACGAGCAGTACTTC.

The CDR3 region has the DNA TGTGCCAGCAGCTTAGGATGGGGCGTCGGGAATGAGCAGTTCTTC. This translates into CASSLGWGVGNEQFF. The genes are TRBV5-6 and TRBJ2-1, with D possibly matching TRBD1 (5 bases). This CDR3 has 15 residues. Between the trimmed V and J ends, which lost 2 bases and 7 bases, there was a span of 16 bases. Germline V gene data show CDR1 as SGHDT and CDR2 as YYEEEE.

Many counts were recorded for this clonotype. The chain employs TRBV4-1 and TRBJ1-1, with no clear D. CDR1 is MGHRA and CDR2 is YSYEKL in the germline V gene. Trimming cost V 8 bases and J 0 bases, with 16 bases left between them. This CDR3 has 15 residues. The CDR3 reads CASCRSTAMNTEAFF. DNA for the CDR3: TGCGCCAGCTGTAGATCGACGGCTATGAACACTGAAGCTTTCTTT.

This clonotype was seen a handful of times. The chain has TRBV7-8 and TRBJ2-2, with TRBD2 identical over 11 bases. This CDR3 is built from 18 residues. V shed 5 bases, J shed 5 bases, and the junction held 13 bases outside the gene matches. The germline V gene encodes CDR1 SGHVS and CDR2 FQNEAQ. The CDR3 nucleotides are TGTGCCAGCAGCCTCCGGATAGCGGGGGGGCCGTGGACCGGGGAGCTGTTTTTT. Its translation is CASSLRIAGGPWTGELFF.

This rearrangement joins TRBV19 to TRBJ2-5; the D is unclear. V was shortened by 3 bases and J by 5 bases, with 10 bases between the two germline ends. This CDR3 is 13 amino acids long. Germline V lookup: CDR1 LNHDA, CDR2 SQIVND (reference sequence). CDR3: CASSIWGHETQYF. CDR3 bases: TGTGCCAGTAGTATCTGGGGTCACGAGACCCAGTACTTC.

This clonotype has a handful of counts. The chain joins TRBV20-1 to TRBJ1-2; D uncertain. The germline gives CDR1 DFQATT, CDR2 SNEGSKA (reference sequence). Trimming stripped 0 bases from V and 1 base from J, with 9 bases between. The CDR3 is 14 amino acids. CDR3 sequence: CSARDQFLNYGYTF. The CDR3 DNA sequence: TGCAGTGCTAGAGACCAGTTTCTTAACTATGGCTACACCTTC.

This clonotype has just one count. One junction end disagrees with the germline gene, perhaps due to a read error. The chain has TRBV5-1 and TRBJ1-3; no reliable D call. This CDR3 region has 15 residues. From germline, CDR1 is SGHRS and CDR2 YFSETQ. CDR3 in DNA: TGCGCCAGCAGACTCGATGGAACCTCTGGAGACACCATATATTTT. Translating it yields CASRLDGTSGDTIYF.

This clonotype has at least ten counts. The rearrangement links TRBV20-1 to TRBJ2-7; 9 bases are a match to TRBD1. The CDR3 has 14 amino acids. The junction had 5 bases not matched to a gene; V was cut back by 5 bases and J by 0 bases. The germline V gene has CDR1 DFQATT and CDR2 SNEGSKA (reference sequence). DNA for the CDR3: TGCAGTGCTTCCGGGACAGGGATCTCCTACGAGCAGTACTTC. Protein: CSASGTGISYEQYF.

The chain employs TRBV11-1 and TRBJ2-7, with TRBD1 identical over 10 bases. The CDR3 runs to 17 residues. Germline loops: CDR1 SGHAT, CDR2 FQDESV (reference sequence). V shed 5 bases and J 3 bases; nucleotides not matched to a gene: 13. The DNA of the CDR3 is TGTGCCAGCAGCGTCTCCGGGACAGGGGACCTCCTCTACGAGCAGTACTTC. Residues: CASSVSGTGDLLYEQYF.

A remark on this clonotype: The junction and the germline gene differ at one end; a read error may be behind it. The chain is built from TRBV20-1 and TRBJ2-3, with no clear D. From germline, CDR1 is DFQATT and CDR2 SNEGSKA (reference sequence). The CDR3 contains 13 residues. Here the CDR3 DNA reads TGCAATGCTAGAGATGTCACCCCCGATACGCAGTATTTT. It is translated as CNARDVTPDTQYF.

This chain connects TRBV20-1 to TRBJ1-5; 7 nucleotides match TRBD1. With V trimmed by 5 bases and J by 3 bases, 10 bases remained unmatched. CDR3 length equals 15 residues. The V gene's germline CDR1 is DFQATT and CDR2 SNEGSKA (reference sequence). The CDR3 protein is CSADRDGWFNQPQHF. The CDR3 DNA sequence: TGCAGTGCTGACAGGGATGGGTGGTTCAATCAGCCCCAGCATTTT.

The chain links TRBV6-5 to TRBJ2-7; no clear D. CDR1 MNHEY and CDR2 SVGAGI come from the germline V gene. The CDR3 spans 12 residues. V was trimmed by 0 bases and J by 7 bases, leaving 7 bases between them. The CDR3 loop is CASSYSGKEQYF. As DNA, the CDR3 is TGTGCCAGCAGTTACTCCGGAAAAGAGCAGTACTTC.

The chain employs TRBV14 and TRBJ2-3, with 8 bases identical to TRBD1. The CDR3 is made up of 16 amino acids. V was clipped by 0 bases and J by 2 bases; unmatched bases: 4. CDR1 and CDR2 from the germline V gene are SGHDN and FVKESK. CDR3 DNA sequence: TGTGCCAGCAGCCAAGAGAACAGGGGGTACACAGATACGCAGTATTTT. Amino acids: CASSQENRGYTDTQYF.

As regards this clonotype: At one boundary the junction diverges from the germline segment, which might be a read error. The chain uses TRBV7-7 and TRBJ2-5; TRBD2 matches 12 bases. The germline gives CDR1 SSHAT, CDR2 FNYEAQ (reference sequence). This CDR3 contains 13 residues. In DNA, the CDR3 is TGTGCCCGCGGCCCTCTAGCGGGGGGGCCTGTGGACTTC. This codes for CARGPLAGGPVDF.

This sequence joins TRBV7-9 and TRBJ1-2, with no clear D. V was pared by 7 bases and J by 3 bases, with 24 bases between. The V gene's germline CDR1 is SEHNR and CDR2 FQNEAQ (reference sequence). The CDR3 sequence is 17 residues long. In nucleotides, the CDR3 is TGTGCCAGCATCCCCCCTCATTCGATGGGAAGGGACTATGGCTACACCTTC. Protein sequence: CASIPPHSMGRDYGYTF.

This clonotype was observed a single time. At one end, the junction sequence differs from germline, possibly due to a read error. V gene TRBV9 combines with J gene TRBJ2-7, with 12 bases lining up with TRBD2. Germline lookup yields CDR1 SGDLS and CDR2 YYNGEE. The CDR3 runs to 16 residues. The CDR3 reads CASSEVPSGRASERYF. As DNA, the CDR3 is TGTGCCAGCAGCGAGGTGCCTAGCGGGAGGGCCAGCGAGCGGTACTTC.

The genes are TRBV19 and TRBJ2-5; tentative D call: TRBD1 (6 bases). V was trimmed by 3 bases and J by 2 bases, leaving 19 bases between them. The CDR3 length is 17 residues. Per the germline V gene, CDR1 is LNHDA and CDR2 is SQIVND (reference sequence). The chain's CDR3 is CASSIGTGTPIQETQYF. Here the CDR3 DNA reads TGTGCCAGTAGTATTGGGACCGGGACACCAATTCAAGAGACCCAGTACTTC.